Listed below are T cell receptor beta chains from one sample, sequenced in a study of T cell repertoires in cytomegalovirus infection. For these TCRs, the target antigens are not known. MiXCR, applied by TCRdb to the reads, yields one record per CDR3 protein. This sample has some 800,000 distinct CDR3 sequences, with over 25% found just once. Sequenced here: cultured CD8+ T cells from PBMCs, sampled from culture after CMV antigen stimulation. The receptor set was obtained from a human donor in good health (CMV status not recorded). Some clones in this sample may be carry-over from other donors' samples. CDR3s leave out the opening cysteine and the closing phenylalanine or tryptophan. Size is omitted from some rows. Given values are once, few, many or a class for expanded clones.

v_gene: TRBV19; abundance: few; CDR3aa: ASTFGQGGSNQPQH
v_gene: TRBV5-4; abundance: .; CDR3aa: ASSPMSANTGELF
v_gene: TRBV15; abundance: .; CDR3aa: ATSQHPRATQETQY
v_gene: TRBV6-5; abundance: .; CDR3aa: ASKVRTGTYGYT
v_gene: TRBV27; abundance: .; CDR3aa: ASSFTGAGYT
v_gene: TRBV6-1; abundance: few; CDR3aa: ASLYNEQF
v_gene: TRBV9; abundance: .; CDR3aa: ASSVDGASGEETQY
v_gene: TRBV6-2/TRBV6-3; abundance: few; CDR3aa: ASSYPDRGILDTEAF
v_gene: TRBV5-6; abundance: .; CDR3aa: ASSLEGLGTGELF
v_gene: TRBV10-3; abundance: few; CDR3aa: AISESTGGTEAF